Presented here are 5 T cell receptor beta chains from one specimen sequenced in a study of identical twins. From the 5' RACE reads, TCRdb called clonotypes with MiXCR, one entry per CDR3 protein. The sample shows 350,000 to 450,000 distinct CDR3 sequences, around 20% of them seen only once. The sample was naive T cells sorted from blood. These receptors all come from a man aged 50-59 years in good health.

The table lists this clonotype with a few counts. This chain connects TRBV13 to TRBJ2-7; 9 nucleotides match TRBD1. The V segment lost 5 bases and the J segment 3 bases; nucleotides outside the gene matches: 8. CDR1 and CDR2 (germline): PRHDT, FYEKMQ (reference sequence). CDR3 length: 15 residues. The CDR3 DNA reads TGTGCCAGCAGCGACTCAGGACAGGGGAACTACGAGCAGTACTTC. It specifies CASSDSGQGNYEQYF.

The chain uses TRBV12-3 or TRBV12-4 and TRBJ2-3; D not resolved. The CDR3 has 15 residues. Trimming left V 5 bases short and J 1 base short, with 13 bases between. CDR3 in amino acids: CASSPDRLRTDTQYF. DNA of the CDR3: TGTGCCAGCAGTCCCGACCGTTTGCGCACAGATACGCAGTATTTT.

This clonotype was detected many times. V usage is TRBV20-1 and J usage is TRBJ2-7; no clear D gene. The germline V gene has CDR1 DFQATT and CDR2 SNEGSKA (reference sequence). This CDR3 has 12 residues. The germline V and J ends were trimmed by 3 bases and 4 bases, with 10 bases remaining between them. In DNA, the CDR3 is TGCAGTGCTAGTGCCCCCTCGTACGAGCAGTACTTC. Translating it yields CSASAPSYEQYF.

This clonotype has more than one count but fewer than ten. This chain links TRBV5-5 with TRBJ2-1; D may match TRBD1 or TRBD2 (5 bases each). With 4 bases removed from V and 6 bases from J, the gap between germline ends came to 17 bases. This CDR3 region has 15 residues. Per the germline V gene, CDR1 is SGHKS and CDR2 is YYEKEE (reference sequence). This chain's CDR3 is CASSPWGAGVNEQFF. DNA for the CDR3: TGTGCCAGCAGCCCCTGGGGCGCGGGCGTCAATGAGCAGTTCTTC.

This clonotype was detected a few times. The V call is TRBV5-1, the J call TRBJ2-2; the D is unclear. V was shortened by 4 bases and J by 4 bases, with 8 bases between the two germline ends. CDR1 is SGHRS and CDR2 is YFSETQ in the germline V gene. The CDR3 contains 13 residues. The CDR3 loop is CASSALATGELFF. The CDR3 coding sequence is TGCGCCAGCAGCGCTTTAGCCACCGGGGAGCTGTTTTTT.